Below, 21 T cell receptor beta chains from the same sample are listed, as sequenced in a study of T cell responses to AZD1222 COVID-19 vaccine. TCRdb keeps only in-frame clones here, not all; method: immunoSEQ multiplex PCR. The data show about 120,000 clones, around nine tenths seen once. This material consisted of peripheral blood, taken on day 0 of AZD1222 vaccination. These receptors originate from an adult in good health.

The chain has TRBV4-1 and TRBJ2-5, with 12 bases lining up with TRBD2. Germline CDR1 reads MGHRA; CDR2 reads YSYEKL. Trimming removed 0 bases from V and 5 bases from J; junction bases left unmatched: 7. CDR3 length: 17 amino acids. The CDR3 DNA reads TGCGCCAGCAGCCAAGATCCTAGCGGGAGGGCCCTTGAGACCCAGTACTTC. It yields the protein CASSQDPSGRALETQYF.

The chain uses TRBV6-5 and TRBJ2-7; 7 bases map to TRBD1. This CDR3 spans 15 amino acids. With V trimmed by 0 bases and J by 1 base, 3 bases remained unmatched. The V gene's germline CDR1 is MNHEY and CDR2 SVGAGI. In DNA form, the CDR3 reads TGTGCCAGCAGTTACTCGACAGGGCTATCCTACGAGCAGTACTTC. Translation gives CASSYSTGLSYEQYF.

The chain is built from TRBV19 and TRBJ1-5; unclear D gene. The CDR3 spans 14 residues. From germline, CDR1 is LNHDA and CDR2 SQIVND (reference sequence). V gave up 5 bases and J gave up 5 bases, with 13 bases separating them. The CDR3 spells CASSDWGRDQPQHF. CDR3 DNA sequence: TGTGCCAGTAGTGATTGGGGTAGGGATCAGCCCCAGCATTTT.

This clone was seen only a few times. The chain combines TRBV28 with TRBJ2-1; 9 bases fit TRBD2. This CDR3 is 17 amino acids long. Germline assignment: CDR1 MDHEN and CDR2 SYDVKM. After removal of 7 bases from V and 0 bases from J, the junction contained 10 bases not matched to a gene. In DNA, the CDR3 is TGTGCCAGCACGGCTAGCGGGACGTTGAGCTCCTACAATGAGCAGTTCTTC. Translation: CASTASGTLSSYNEQFF.

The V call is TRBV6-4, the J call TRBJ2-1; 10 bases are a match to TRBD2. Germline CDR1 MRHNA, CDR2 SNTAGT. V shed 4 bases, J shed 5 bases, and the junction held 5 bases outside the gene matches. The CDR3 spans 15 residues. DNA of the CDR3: TGTGCCAGCAGTGTAGCGGGAGGCCTTAACAATGAGCAGTTCTTC. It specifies CASSVAGGLNNEQFF.

CDR3 sequence reads: CASSLEVWGYTF. As DNA, the CDR3 is TGTGCCAGCAGCTTGGAGGTCTGGGGCTACACCTTC. The chain joins TRBV5-4 to TRBJ1-2; D call uncertain. This CDR3 is built from 12 residues. The ends were cut back, 0 bases at V and 8 bases at J, with 8 bases in the middle. From germline, CDR1 is SGHNT and CDR2 YYREEE (reference sequence).

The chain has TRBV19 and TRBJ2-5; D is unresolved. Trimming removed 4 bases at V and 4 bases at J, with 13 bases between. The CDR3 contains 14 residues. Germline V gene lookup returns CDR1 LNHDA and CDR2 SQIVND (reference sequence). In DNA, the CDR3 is TGTGCCAGTAGTAGGACGGCTGGCCTAGAGACCCAGTACTTC. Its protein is CASSRTAGLETQYF.

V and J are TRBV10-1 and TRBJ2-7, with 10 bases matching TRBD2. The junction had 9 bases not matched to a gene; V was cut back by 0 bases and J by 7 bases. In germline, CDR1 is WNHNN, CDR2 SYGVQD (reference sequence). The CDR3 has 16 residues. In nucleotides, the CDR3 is TGCGCCAGCAGTGAGTCGAGGGCTAGCGGGAGTAAAGAGCAGTACTTC. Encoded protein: CASSESRASGSKEQYF.

Here the CDR3 reads CASGYSGPEGEQYF. In DNA form, the CDR3 reads TGCGCCAGCGGATATAGCGGCCCTGAGGGCGAGCAGTACTTC. The J gene is TRBJ2-7, the V gene TRBV5-1, with D perhaps TRBD2 (6 bases). The CDR3 length is 14 residues. V shed 7 bases and J shed 6 bases, with 20 bases lying between them. CDR1 SGHRS and CDR2 YFSETQ come from the germline V gene. Using reference TRBV5-1 and TRBJ2-7 for the parts outside the CDR3, the full variable domain is KAGVTQTPRYLIKTRGQQVTLSCSPISGHRSVSWYQQTPGQGLQFLFEYFSETQRNKGNFPGRFSGRQFSNSRSEMNVSTLELGDSALYLCASGYSGPEGEQYFGPGTRLTVT.

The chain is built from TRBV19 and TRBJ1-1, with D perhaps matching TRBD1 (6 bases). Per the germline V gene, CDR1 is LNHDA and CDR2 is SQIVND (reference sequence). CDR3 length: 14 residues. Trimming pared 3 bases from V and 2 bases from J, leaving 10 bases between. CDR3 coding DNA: TGTGCCAGTAGTATCACAGGGAGCAACACTGAAGCTTTCTTT. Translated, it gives CASSITGSNTEAFF.

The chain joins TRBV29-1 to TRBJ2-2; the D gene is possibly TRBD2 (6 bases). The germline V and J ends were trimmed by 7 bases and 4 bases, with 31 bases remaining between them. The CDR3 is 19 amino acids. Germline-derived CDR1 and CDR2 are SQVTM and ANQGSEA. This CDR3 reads CSGRRAGRVHIPVTGELFF. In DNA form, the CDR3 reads TGCAGCGGACGGAGGGCGGGGCGGGTACATATCCCCGTCACCGGGGAGCTGTTTTTT.

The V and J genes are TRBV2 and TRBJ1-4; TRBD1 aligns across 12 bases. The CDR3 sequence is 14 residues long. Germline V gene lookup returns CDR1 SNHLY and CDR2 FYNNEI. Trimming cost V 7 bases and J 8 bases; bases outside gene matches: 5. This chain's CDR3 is CASTRDRGREKLFF. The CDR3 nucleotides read TGTGCCAGCACTCGGGACAGGGGGCGGGAAAAACTGTTTTTT.

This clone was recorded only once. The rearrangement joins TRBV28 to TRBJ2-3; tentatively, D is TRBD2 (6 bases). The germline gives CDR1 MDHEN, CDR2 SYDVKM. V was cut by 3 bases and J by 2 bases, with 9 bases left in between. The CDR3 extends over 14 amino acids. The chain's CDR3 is CASSFGGITDTQYF. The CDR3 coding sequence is TGTGCCAGCAGTTTTGGGGGGATCACAGATACGCAGTATTTT.

In DNA form, the CDR3 reads TGTGCCAGCAGTTACGAGGGACCAACTAACTATGGCTACACCTTC. Residues: CASSYEGPTNYGYTF. The V gene is TRBV6-5, the J gene TRBJ1-2; D might be TRBD1 (5 bases). Germline loops: CDR1 MNHEY, CDR2 SVGAGI. The CDR3 spans 15 residues. The V end was cut by 2 bases, the J end by 0 bases, with 10 bases between.

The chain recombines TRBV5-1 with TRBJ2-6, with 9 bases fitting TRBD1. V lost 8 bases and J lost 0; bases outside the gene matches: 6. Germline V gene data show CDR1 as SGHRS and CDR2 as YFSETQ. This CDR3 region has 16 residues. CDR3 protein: CASWTGATSGANVLTF. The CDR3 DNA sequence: TGCGCCAGTTGGACAGGGGCGACCTCTGGGGCCAACGTCCTGACTTTC. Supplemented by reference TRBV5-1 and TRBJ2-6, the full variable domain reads KAGVTQTPRYLIKTRGQQVTLSCSPISGHRSVSWYQQTPGQGLQFLFEYFSETQRNKGNFPGRFSGRQFSNSRSEMNVSTLELGDSALYLCASWTGATSGANVLTFGAGSRLTVL.

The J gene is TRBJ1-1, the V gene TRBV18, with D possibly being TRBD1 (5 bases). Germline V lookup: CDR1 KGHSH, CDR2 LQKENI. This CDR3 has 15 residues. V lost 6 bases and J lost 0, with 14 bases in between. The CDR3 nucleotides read TGTGCCAGCTCCCCCGCAGGGCTCATGAACACTGAAGCTTTCTTT. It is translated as CASSPAGLMNTEAFF.

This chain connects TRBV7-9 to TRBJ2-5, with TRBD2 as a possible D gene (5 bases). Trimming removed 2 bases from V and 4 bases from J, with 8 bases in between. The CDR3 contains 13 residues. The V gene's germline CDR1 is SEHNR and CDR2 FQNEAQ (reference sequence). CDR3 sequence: CASSLSGRETQYF. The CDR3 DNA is TGTGCCAGCAGCTTATCTGGGAGAGAGACCCAGTACTTC.

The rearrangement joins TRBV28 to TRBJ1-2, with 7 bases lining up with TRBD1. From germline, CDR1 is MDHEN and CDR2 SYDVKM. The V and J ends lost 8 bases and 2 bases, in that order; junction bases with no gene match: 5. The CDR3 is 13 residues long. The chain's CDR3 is CASCSTGNYGYTF. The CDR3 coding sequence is TGTGCCAGCTGCTCGACAGGGAACTATGGCTACACCTTC.

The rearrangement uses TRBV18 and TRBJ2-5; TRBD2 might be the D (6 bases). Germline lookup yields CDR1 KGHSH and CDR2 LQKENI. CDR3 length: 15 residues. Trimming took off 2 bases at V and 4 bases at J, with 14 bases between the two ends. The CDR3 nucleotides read TGTGCCAGCTCACCATCTGTCGGGGGAGGAGAGACCCAGTACTTC. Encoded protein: CASSPSVGGGETQYF. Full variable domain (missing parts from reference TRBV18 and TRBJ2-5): NAGVMQNPRHLVRRRGQEARLRCSPMKGHSHVYWYRQLPEEGLKFMVYLQKENIIDESGMPKERFSAEFPKEGPSILRIQQVVRGDSAAYFCASSPSVGGGETQYFGPGTRLLVL.

CDR3 coding DNA: TGTGCCAGCAGCCAAGACCGTTCCGGTGAGCAGTTCTTC. Amino acid sequence: CASSQDRSGEQFF. The chain employs TRBV3-1 (or the pseudogene TRBV3-2) and TRBJ2-1; D is unclear. V was trimmed by 0 bases and J by 9 bases, leaving 9 bases between them. This CDR3 has 13 amino acids. Germline CDR1 LGHDT, CDR2 YNNKEL (reference sequence).

The CDR3 DNA reads as TGTGCCAGCTCACAAGTCCAAGAGACCCAGTACTTC. Encoded protein: CASSQVQETQYF. The chain has TRBV18 and TRBJ2-5; no firm D call. V lost 4 bases to trimming and J lost 1 base, with 4 bases between them. The length of the CDR3 is 12 residues. CDR1 and CDR2 (germline): KGHSH, LQKENI.